This TCR beta chain appears in the sequencing data of a study of T-cell reconstitution after alpha-beta-depleted transplantation in children. Preparation of the TCRbeta library used unique molecular identifiers. Via MiXCR, TCRdb re-called the PCR reads, giving one row per CDR3 protein. The sample includes about 360,000 distinct CDR3 sequences, approximately 12% of them seen just once. This CDR3 has 16 residues. V lost 0 bases to trimming and J lost 2 bases, with 11 bases between them. CDR1 PRHDT and CDR2 FYEKMQ come from the germline V gene (reference sequence). A remark on this clonotype: Without the conserved terminal phenylalanine or tryptophan, this CDR3 likely stems from a read error.

The genes are TRBV13 and TRBJ1-5; D might be TRBD1 (6 bases). The sample in question was PBMCs, obtained from the stem cell graft. The receptor's source is a human donor who donated a stem cell graft to a child with Fanconi anemia. CDR3: CASSLGGGRGNQPQHC. CDR3 nucleotide sequence: TGTGCCAGCAGCTTAGGCGGGGGGCGAGGCAATCAGCCCCAGCATTGT.